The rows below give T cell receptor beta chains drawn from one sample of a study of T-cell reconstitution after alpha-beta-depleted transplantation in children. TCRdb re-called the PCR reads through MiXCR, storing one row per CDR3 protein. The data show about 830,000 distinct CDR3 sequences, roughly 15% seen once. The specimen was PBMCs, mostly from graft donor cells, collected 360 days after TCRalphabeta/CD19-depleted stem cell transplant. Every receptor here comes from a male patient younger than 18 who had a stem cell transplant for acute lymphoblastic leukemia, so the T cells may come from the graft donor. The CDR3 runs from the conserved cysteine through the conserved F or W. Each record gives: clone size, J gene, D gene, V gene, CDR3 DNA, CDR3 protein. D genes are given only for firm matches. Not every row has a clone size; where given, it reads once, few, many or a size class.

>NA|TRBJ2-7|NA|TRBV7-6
TGTGCCAGCAGCTACCTCCGGGACCACCTTCGGCAGTACTTC
CASSYLRDHLRQYF
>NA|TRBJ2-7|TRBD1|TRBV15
TGTGCCACCAGTACCGGGACAGGGATATACGAGCAGTACTTC
CATSTGTGIYEQYF
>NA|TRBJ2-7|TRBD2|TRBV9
TGTGCCAGCAGCGAAGCGGGAGGTTACGAGCAGTACTTC
CASSEAGGYEQYF
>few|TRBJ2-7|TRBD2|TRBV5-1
TGCGCCAGCAGCTTTGCGGGACTACCGTACGAGCAGTACTTC
CASSFAGLPYEQYF
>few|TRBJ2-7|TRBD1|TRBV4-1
TGCGCCAGCAGCCCCCTAATAGGGACAGGCCTAGGAGAGCAGTACTTC
CASSPLIGTGLGEQYF
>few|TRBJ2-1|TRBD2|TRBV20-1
TGCAGTGGCACTAGCGGGAGAAGCTCCTACAATGAGCAGTTCTTC
CSGTSGRSSYNEQFF
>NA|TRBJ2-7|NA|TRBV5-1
TGCGCCAGCAGCTTGGACGGGACCTACGCCTACGAGCAGTACTTC
CASSLDGTYAYEQYF
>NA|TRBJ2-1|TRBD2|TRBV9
TGTGCCAGCAGCTATAGTATACTAGCGGGGTACAATGAGCAGTTCTTC
CASSYSILAGYNEQFF
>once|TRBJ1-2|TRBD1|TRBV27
TGTGCCAGCAGTCTTCATTTTGGACAGGGCCTGGACTATGGCTACACCTTC
CASSLHFGQGLDYGYTF
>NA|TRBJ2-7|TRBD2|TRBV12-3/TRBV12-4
TGTGCCAGCAGTTTTACGGGGACTAGCGCCGCCTACGAGCAGTACTTC
CASSFTGTSAAYEQYF
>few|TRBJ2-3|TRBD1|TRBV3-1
TGTGCCAGCAGCCAATACTCTACAGGGGGCGCAGATACGCAGTATTTT
CASSQYSTGGADTQYF
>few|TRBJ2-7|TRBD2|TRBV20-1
TGCAGTGCCCTCTATAGCGGGACCCCTTCCTACGAGCAGTACTTC
CSALYSGTPSYEQYF
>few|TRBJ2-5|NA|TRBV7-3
TGTGCCAGCCTTTATACTTGGGAAATCAGAGCTTACCAAGAGACCCAGTACTTC
CASLYTWEIRAYQETQYF
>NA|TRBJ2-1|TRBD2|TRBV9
TGTGCCAGCAGCATTAGGGGGACTAGCGGGAGTGTCACCTACAATGAGCAGTTCTTC
CASSIRGTSGSVTYNEQFF
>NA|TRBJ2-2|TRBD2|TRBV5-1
TGCGCCAGCAGCTTGCCCGTTCCGGGACTAGCGGGAGGACGCGCTAACACCGGGGAGCTGTTTTTT
CASSLPVPGLAGGRANTGELFF
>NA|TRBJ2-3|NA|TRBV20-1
TGCAGTGCCCCCGGGGGACCAGAATACTCCACAGATACGCAGTATTTT
CSAPGGPEYSTDTQYF
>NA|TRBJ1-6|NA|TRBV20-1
TGCAGTGCTAGAGATCCTCAGGTAGGGGTGCAGAATTCACCCCTCCACTTT
CSARDPQVGVQNSPLHF
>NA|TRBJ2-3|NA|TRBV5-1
TGCGCCAGCAGGGGGGGTGAGACTACAGATACGCAGTATTTT
CASRGGETTDTQYF
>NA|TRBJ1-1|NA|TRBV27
TGTGCCAGCAGCTTGAGTACAGGGAACCCTGAAGCTTTCTTT
CASSLSTGNPEAFF
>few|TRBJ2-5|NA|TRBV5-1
TGCGCCAGCAGCGTGGGGCAGGGATGGGGAGAGACCCAGTACTTC
CASSVGQGWGETQYF
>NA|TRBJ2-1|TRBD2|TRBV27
TGTGCCAGCAGTCAGACTAGCGCCACCCCCTACAATGAGCAGTTCTTC
CASSQTSATPYNEQFF
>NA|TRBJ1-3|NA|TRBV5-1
TGCGCCAGCAGCTTGGGCGCCCCAGAAAGAACCGTGGACACCATATATTTT
CASSLGAPERTVDTIYF
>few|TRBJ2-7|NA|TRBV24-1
TGTGCCACCAGTGATCCTCTTGGAGGGAGAGACCCCTACGAGCAGTACTTC
CATSDPLGGRDPYEQYF
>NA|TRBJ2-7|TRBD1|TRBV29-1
TGCAGCGTTTTCCCAGGACAGGGGGCTTCTCCCAGCTCCTACGAGCAGTACTTC
CSVFPGQGASPSSYEQYF
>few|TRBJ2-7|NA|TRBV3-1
TGTGCCAGCAGCCACGGGACTGACTACGAGCAGTACTTC
CASSHGTDYEQYF
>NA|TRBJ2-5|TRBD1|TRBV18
TGTGCCAGCTCACCAGAGACAGGGACAGAGACCCAGTACTTC
CASSPETGTETQYF
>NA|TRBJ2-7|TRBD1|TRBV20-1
TGCAGTGCCCACCAAGACAGGGCGAGTAGCGAGCAGTACTTC
CSAHQDRASSEQYF
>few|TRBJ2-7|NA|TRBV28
TGTGCCAGCAGTCCTAGCGACGCCTACGAGCAGTACTTC
CASSPSDAYEQYF
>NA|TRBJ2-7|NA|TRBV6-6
TGTGCCAGCAGCTTACGAGGGGGGCTCGAGCAGTACTTC
CASSLRGGLEQYF
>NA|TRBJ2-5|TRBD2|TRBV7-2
TGTGCCAGCAGCTTAGGGCCTAGCGGGTACCAAGAGACCCAGTACTTC
CASSLGPSGYQETQYF
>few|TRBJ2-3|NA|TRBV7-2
TGTGCCAGCAGCGCAGGCCCGGGGACCAGGCCAGATACGCAGTATTTT
CASSAGPGTRPDTQYF
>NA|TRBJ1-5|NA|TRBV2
TGTGCCAGCAGCCCTACAGGGATTAGCAATCAGCCCCAGCATTTT
CASSPTGISNQPQHF
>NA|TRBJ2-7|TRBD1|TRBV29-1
TGCAGCGTTATGGGAAGGGGGACAGGGATAAACGAGCAGTACTTC
CSVMGRGTGINEQYF
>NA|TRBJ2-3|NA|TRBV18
TGTGCCAGCTCACCGGAACTAGTCTCCGCAGTACGCTCCATGTATTTT
CASSPELVSAVRSMYF
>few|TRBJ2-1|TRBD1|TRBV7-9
TGTGCCAGCAGCTCCGCCACTCGGACAGGTCCGCAGTTCTTC
CASSSATRTGPQFF
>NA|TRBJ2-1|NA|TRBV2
TGTGCCGGAGCAGCCCACAATGAGCAGTTCTTC
CAGAAHNEQFF
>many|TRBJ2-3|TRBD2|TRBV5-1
TGCGCCAGCAGCTGGTTAGCGGGTCTCACAGATACGCAGTATTTT
CASSWLAGLTDTQYF
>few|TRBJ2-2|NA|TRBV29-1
TGCAGCGTCGATGAACGGACGAACACCGGGGAGCTGTTTTTT
CSVDERTNTGELFF
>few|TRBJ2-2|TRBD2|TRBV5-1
TGCGCCAGCAGCTTGGGATCCAGGGCAGCGCAACGGGAGGGGACCGGGGAGCTGTTTTTT
CASSLGSRAAQREGTGELFF
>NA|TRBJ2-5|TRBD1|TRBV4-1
TGCGCCAGCAGCCAGGTCCCAGGGGGCTGGGAGACCCAGTACTTC
CASSQVPGGWETQYF
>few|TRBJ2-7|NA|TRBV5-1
TGCGCCAGCAGCTCGACTGGCCCCCCGGGACTCGGCTACGAGCAGTACTTC
CASSSTGPPGLGYEQYF
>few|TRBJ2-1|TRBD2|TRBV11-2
TGTGCCACCAGCGCGGGACTAGCGGGAGTTTTGTACAATGAGCAGTTCTTC
CATSAGLAGVLYNEQFF
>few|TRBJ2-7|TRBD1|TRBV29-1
TGCAGCGTTGCTGACAGGGAACTTCTCCATTTCCCCCACAGAGAGCAGTACTTC
CSVADRELLHFPHREQYF
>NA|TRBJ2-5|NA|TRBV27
TGTGCCAGCAGTTCCGACAGGCTAGTTGAGACCCAGTACTTC
CASSSDRLVETQYF
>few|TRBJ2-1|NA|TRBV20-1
TGCAGTGCTACGCTTATCTATGAGCAGTTCTTC
CSATLIYEQFF
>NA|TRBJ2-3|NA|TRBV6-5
TGTGCCAGCAGTTACTCACTGCGGAGGCCCACAGATACGCAGTATTTT
CASSYSLRRPTDTQYF
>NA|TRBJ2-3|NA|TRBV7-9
TGTGCCAGCAGAACATTTCGAGAGGTTTTGGGAGATACGCAGTATTTT
CASRTFREVLGDTQYF
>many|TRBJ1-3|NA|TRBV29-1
TGCAGCGTTGAAGGAGGGTTCTCTGGAAACACCATATATTTT
CSVEGGFSGNTIYF
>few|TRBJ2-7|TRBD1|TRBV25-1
TGTGCCAGCAGTGAGACTGGGGGACAGTCCTACGAGCAGTACTTC
CASSETGGQSYEQYF
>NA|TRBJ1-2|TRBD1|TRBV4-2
TGTGCCAGCACCGCAGGACAGGGGGGGACCGGCTACACCTTC
CASTAGQGGTGYTF
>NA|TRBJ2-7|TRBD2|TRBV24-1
TGTGCCACCAGTGAGAGCGGGAGCTCCTACGAGCAGTACTTC
CATSESGSSYEQYF
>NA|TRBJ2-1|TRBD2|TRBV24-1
TGTGCCACCAGTGACCTTATAGCGGGAGGGAACAATGAGCAGTTCTTC
CATSDLIAGGNNEQFF
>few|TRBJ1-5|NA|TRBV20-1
TGCAGTGCTAGCCTCATCGGTCATAGCAATCAGCCCCAGCATTTT
CSASLIGHSNQPQHF